These 20 T cell receptor beta chains originate from one sample sequenced in a study of spatial heterogeneity in lung cancer. Indicated time point: sample taken at primary tumor resection. TCRdb processed the 5' RACE reads anew with MiXCR; each CDR3 protein has one entry. The sample lists 16,000 or so distinct CDR3 sequences, 3% to 4.5% occurring once. The material was normal lung tissue next to the tumor, obtained at surgery. All receptors derive from a male donor with early-stage non-small cell lung cancer.

This clonotype was counted ten times or more. This beta chain is a stray read from a library made for alpha chains; its abundance is not meaningful. This chain connects TRBV6-4 to TRBJ2-2; 7 bases match TRBD2. CDR3 length: 15 residues. Germline V gene sequence: CDR1 MRHNA, CDR2 SNTAGT. V lost 0 bases and J lost 5; bases outside the gene matches: 3. The CDR3 reads CASSDSAGDTGELFF. The CDR3 DNA is TGTGCCAGCAGTGACTCGGCGGGAGATACCGGGGAGCTGTTTTTT.

This clonotype was observed many times. This beta chain lies outside the target of a library built for alpha chains; its clone size means little. V is TRBV29-1 and J is TRBJ2-5, with 8 bases lining up with TRBD1. The length of the CDR3 is 14 residues. V was clipped by 4 bases and J by 1 base; unmatched bases: 5. The germline V gene encodes CDR1 SQVTM and CDR2 ANQGSEA. This chain's CDR3 is CSVGPGTGQETQYF. The CDR3 DNA reads as TGCAGCGTTGGGCCTGGGACAGGCCAAGAGACCCAGTACTTC.

This clonotype showed up many times. This beta chain lies outside the target of a library built for alpha chains; its clone size means little. The V and J genes are TRBV12-3 or TRBV12-4 and TRBJ2-1, with D perhaps matching TRBD2 (6 bases). The CDR3 length is 16 residues. With 5 bases removed from V and 6 bases from J, the gap between germline ends came to 20 bases. In DNA, the CDR3 is TGTGCCAGCAGTAAAGCCTACGGACTATCCCTCAATGAGCAGTTCTTC. Translating gives CASSKAYGLSLNEQFF.

In its sample, this clonotype was seen many times. A read error may account for a junction end that differs from germline. This beta chain was picked up by a library intended for alpha chains and is off target, so its count carries little meaning. The genes are TRBV6-1 and TRBJ2-1, with TRBD2 matching over 8 bases. This CDR3 is built from 16 residues. Germline V gives CDR1 MNHNS, CDR2 SASEGT. CDR3 region: CASSEASGRFYDEQFF. The CDR3 DNA reads TGTGCCAGCAGTGAAGCCAGCGGGAGATTCTACGATGAGCAGTTCTTC.

In regard to this clonotype: This beta chain lies outside the target of a library built for alpha chains; its clone size means little. The V and J genes are TRBV6-5 and TRBJ1-1; D unclear. The CDR3 consists of 13 residues. Trimming removed 2 bases from V and 5 bases from J, with 9 bases in between. Germline CDR1 and CDR2: MNHEY and SVGAGI. The CDR3 DNA follows: TGTGCCAGCAGTTACCGGCCGGGGACTGAAGCTTTCTTT. Translated: CASSYRPGTEAFF.

This clonotype was recorded many times. A library made for alpha chains picked up this beta chain off target, so its size means little. V and J are TRBV9 and TRBJ2-1; 7 bases agree with TRBD1. CDR1 SGDLS and CDR2 YYNGEE come from the germline V gene. V shed 3 bases and J 5 bases; nucleotides not matched to a gene: 8. CDR3 length equals 15 residues. CDR3 loop: CASSGGTEGNNEQFF. For the CDR3, the DNA is TGTGCCAGCAGCGGGGGGACAGAGGGTAACAATGAGCAGTTCTTC.

The sample holds many counts of this clonotype. This beta chain is off target for a library built for alpha chains, so its abundance means little. V is TRBV10-3 and J is TRBJ1-6; 10 nucleotides line up with TRBD1. The CDR3 has 13 amino acids. V was pared by 8 bases and J by 5 bases, with 0 bases of the junction left unmatched. Germline CDR1 and CDR2: ENHRY and SYGVKD. The CDR3, as DNA: TGTGCCATCGGGACAGGGGATAATTCACCCCTCCACTTT. Amino acids: CAIGTGDNSPLHF.

This clonotype was counted ten times or more. This beta chain is off target for a library built for alpha chains, so its abundance means little. The chain carries TRBV11-2 and TRBJ2-5; D unresolved. V was cut by 4 bases and J by 4 bases, with 4 bases left in between. The CDR3 totals 11 residues. Looked up from germline, CDR1 is SGHAT and CDR2 is FQNNGV. CDR3 DNA sequence: TGTGCCAGCAGCTCTCGAGAGACCCAGTACTTC. It specifies CASSSRETQYF.

This clonotype was counted ten times or more. Because this beta chain is a stray read in a library intended to capture alpha chains, its abundance should not be given much weight. The chain employs TRBV7-2 and TRBJ2-1; D gene unclear. CDR1 and CDR2 (germline): SGHTA, FQGNSA. This CDR3 has 15 residues. V was shortened by 1 base and J by 3 bases, with 10 bases between the two germline ends. The DNA for the CDR3 is TGTGCCAGCAGCTTAGATAACCCCAGCTACAATGAGCAGTTCTTC. Its protein product is CASSLDNPSYNEQFF.

This clonotype came up many times. Because this beta chain is a stray read in a library intended to capture alpha chains, its abundance should not be given much weight. The gene calls are TRBV6-6 and TRBJ2-5, with 11 positions matching TRBD2. Germline assignment: CDR1 MNHNY and CDR2 SVGAGI (reference sequence). The trim removed 2 bases at V and 5 bases at J, leaving 4 bases unmatched. The CDR3 runs 15 residues. The CDR3 region has the DNA TGTGCCAGCAGTTACCTCACTAGCGGGAGTGAGACCCAGTACTTC. This translates into CASSYLTSGSETQYF.

This clonotype was detected ten times or more. With the library built for alpha chains, this beta chain is off target and its frequency is not meaningful. The genes are TRBV12-3 or TRBV12-4 and TRBJ2-1, with D perhaps matching TRBD2 (6 bases). The CDR3 is made up of 15 amino acids. The ends were cut back, 4 bases at V and 10 bases at J, with 20 bases in the middle. CDR3 DNA sequence: TGTGCCAGCAGTTGGCCAGCCGGGAGACTTTGGGAGCAGTTCTTC. The encoded protein is CASSWPAGRLWEQFF.

The table lists this clonotype with many counts. Little can be read into the size of this beta chain, an off-target read in a library designed for alpha chains. This rearrangement joins TRBV6-9 to TRBJ2-7; 7 nucleotides agree with TRBD1. V shed 7 bases and J 6 bases; nucleotides not matched to a gene: 6. Germline CDR1 reads MNHGY; CDR2 reads SVAAGI. The CDR3 is 12 amino acids. The DNA for the CDR3 is TGTGCCAGCATATCGACAGGGCGCGAGCAGTACTTC. It encodes CASISTGREQYF.

This clonotype was recorded at least ten times. This beta chain is a stray sequence in a library constructed for alpha chains; its clone size is not meaningful. The genes are TRBV5-1 and TRBJ1-1; TRBD1 might be the D (5 bases). Germline values: CDR1 SGHRS, CDR2 YFSETQ. Trimming stripped 3 bases from V and 4 bases from J, with 22 bases between. The CDR3 runs 17 residues. This CDR3 reads CASSSIIARGASTEAFF. CDR3 nucleotide sequence: TGCGCCAGCAGCTCAATAATCGCCCGGGGCGCGAGCACTGAAGCTTTCTTT.

This clonotype has a count of ten or more. This beta chain appears as a stray read in a library generated for alpha chains; its size is not informative. V gene TRBV20-1 combines with J gene TRBJ2-5; TRBD2 might be the D (6 bases). With 8 bases removed from V and 5 bases from J, the gap between germline ends came to 18 bases. The CDR3 sequence is 13 residues long. The germline V gene encodes CDR1 DFQATT and CDR2 SNEGSKA (reference sequence). CDR3 amino acids: CSMNGRGVETQYF. In nucleotides, the CDR3 is TGCAGTATGAACGGGAGAGGTGTTGAGACCCAGTACTTC.

This clonotype has at least ten counts. A library made for alpha chains picked up this beta chain off target, so its size means little. This chain uses TRBV2 with TRBJ2-1, with TRBD2 matching 13 bases. Trimming at V came to 6 bases and at J to 2 bases, leaving 7 bases not matched to a gene. Looked up from germline, CDR1 is SNHLY and CDR2 is FYNNEI. The CDR3 is 17 residues long. CDR3 amino acids: CASSNLLAGGTYNEQFF. The CDR3 bases are TGTGCCAGCAGCAACCTACTAGCGGGGGGGACCTACAATGAGCAGTTCTTC.

As concerns this clonotype: Found in a library prepared for alpha chains, this beta chain is an off-target read, and its abundance has little meaning. This chain uses TRBV29-1 with TRBJ1-1, with TRBD1 matching 7 bases. The CDR3 consists of 13 residues. The V gene's germline CDR1 is SQVTM and CDR2 ANQGSEA. The J segment lost 5 bases and the V segment lost 5 bases, leaving 8 bases of the junction unmatched. CDR3 bases: TGCAGCGTTCGAAGAGGGGGCGGAACTGAAGCTTTCTTT. Translating gives CSVRRGGGTEAFF.

This clonotype has ten or more counts. Because the library targeted alpha chains, this beta chain is an off-target read whose size means little. The CDR3 DNA follows: TGTGCCAGCAGTGAACGAGTAGCGGGGGTTTCTGGGGCCAACGTCCTGACTTTC. This gives the protein CASSERVAGVSGANVLTF. J is TRBJ2-6 and V is TRBV6-1; 9 nucleotides agree with TRBD2. Germline V gives CDR1 MNHNS, CDR2 SASEGT. J gave up 1 base and V 2 bases, and 6 bases lay outside the gene matches. The CDR3 extends over 18 amino acids.

This clonotype was recorded many times. This beta chain represents an off-target read in a library built for alpha chains; its size is of limited meaning. The rearrangement joins TRBV4-1 to TRBJ2-3, with D unresolved. Germline V gene data show CDR1 as MGHRA and CDR2 as YSYEKL. The CDR3 has 17 amino acids. V lost 5 bases and J lost 4, with 22 bases in between. CDR3 bases: TGCGCCAGCAGCGTCCATAGGAAGAGGATTGGGGCAGATACGCAGTATTTT. Translating it yields CASSVHRKRIGADTQYF.

This clonotype was found many times. This beta chain was picked up by a library intended for alpha chains and is off target, so its count carries little meaning. The genes are TRBV20-1 and TRBJ2-7; 11 nucleotides match TRBD2. CDR1 and CDR2 (germline): DFQATT, SNEGSKA (reference sequence). With 3 bases clipped from V and 3 bases from J, the junction kept 13 bases outside the gene matches. The CDR3 runs 17 residues. The DNA of the CDR3 is TGCAGTGCTAGGGGCCCCGGTCGTCTAGCGGGAGGCTACGAGCAGTACTTC. Translating gives CSARGPGRLAGGYEQYF.

This clonotype was observed at least ten times. A library prepared for alpha chains yielded this beta chain as an off-target read; its size is of little meaning. This sequence joins TRBV19 and TRBJ2-7, with a possible D match to TRBD1 (6 bases). CDR1 is LNHDA and CDR2 is SQIVND in the germline V gene (reference sequence). V lost 8 bases and J 6 bases, leaving 11 bases between the germline ends. The CDR3 length is 11 residues. In DNA, the CDR3 is TGTGCCAGTCAACAGGGCTTCGAGCAGTACTTC. It yields the protein CASQQGFEQYF.